This T cell receptor beta chain was profiled in a study of T cells in Graves' hyperthyroidism and ophthalmopathy. For this clonotype: A read error may explain this, as a much larger clone is one base away.

Amplified regions were TCR beta CDR3 sequences from RNA transcripts. The HTBI primer set served for first-round RT-PCR of the TCR CDR3. In TCRdb, the multiplex PCR reads were re-called with MiXCR into one record per CDR3 protein. The sample lists 530,000 or so distinct CDR3 sequences, 17% occurring once. This CDR3 is built from 15 residues. The germline CDR1 and CDR2 sequences are SGHRS and YFSETQ. The clonotype was recovered from a woman under 30 with Graves' ophthalmopathy. The sequenced sample consisted of blood. The chain has TRBV5-1 and TRBJ2-3, with 9 positions matching TRBD2. CDR3 DNA sequence: TGCGCCAGCAGCTCCGGACTAGCGCGCACAGAAACGCAGTATTTT. Translation gives CASSSGLARTETQYF.